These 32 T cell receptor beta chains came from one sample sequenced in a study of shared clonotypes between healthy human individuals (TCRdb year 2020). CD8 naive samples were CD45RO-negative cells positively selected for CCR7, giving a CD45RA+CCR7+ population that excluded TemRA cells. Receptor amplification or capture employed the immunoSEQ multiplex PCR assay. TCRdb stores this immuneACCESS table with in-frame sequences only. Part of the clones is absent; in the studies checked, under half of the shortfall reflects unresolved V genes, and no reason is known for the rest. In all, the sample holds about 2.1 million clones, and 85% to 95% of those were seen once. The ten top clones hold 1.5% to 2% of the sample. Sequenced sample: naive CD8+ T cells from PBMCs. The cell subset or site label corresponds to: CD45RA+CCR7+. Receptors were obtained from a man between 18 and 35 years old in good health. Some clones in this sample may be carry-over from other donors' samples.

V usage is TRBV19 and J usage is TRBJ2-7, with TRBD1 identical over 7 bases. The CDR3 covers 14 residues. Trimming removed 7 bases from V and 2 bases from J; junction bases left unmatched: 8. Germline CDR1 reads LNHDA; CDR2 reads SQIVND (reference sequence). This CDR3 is CASKFGQGAYEQYF. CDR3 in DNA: TGTGCCAGTAAGTTTGGCCAGGGGGCCTACGAGCAGTACTTC.

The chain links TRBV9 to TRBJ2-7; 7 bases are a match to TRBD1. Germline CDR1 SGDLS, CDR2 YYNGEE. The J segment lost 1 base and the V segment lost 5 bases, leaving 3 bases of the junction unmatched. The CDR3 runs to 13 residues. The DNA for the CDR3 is TGTGCCAGCAGTCGGGGACAGTCCTACGAGCAGTACTTC. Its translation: CASSRGQSYEQYF.

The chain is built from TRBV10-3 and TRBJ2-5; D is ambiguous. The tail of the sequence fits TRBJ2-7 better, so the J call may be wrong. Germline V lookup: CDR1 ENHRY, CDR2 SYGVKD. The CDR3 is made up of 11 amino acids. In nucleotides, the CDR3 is TGTGCCATCAGTGCTGGTTACGAGCAGTACTTC. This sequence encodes CAISAGYEQYF.

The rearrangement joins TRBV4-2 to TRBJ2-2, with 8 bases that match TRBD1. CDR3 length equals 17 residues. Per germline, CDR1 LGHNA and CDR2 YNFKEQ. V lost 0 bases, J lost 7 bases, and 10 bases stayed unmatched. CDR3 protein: CASSQEPSRGQGGELFF. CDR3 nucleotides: TGTGCCAGCAGCCAAGAGCCCAGCAGGGGGCAGGGCGGGGAGCTGTTTTTT.

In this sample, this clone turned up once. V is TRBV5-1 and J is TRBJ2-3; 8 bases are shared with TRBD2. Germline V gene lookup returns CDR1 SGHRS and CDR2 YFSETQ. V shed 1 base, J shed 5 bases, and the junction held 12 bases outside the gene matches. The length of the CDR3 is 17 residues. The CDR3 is CASSLYGAGVEGDTQYF. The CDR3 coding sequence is TGCGCCAGCAGCTTGTACGGAGCGGGAGTGGAAGGAGATACGCAGTATTTT.

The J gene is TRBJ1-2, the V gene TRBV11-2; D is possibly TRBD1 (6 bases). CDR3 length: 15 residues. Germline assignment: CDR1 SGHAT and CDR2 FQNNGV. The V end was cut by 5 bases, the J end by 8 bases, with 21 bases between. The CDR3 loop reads CASSALFQGRGGYTF. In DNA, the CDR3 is TGTGCCAGCAGCGCCCTATTCCAGGGGAGAGGGGGCTACACCTTC.

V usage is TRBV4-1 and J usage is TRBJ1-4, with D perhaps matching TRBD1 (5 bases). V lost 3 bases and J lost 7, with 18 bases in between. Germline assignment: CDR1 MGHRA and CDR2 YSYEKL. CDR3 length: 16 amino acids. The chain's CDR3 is CASSHVSGPRGEKLFF. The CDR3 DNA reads TGCGCCAGCAGCCACGTGTCGGGGCCACGCGGTGAAAAACTGTTTTTT.

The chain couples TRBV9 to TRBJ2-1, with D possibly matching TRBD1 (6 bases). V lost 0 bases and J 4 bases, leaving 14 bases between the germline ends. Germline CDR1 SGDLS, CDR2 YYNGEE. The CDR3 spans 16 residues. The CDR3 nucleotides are TGTGCCAGCAGCGTAGGGGTCAACAGGGAATACAATGAGCAGTTCTTC. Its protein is CASSVGVNREYNEQFF.

Here the CDR3 reads CASSQERGRRDRGPGYTF. In DNA form, the CDR3 reads TGCGCCAGCAGCCAAGAAAGGGGTCGCCGGGACAGGGGACCAGGCTACACCTTC. V usage is TRBV4-1 and J usage is TRBJ1-2; TRBD1 agrees at 10 bases. From germline, CDR1 is MGHRA and CDR2 YSYEKL. J lost 8 bases, V lost 0 bases, and 15 bases had no gene match. This CDR3 is built from 18 residues.

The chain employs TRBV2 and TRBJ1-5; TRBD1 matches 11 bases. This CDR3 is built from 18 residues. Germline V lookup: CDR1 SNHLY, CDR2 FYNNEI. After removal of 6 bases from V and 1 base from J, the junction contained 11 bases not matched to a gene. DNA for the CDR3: TGTGCCAGCAGGGGGGACAGGGGGTCATATCAAAGCAATCAGCCCCAGCATTTT. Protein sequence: CASRGDRGSYQSNQPQHF.

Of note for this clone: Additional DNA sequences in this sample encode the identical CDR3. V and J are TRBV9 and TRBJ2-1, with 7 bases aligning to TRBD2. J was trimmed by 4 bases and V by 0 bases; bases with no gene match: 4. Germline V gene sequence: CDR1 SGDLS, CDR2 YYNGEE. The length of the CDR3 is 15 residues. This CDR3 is CASSVVAGDYNEQFF. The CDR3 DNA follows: TGTGCCAGCAGCGTAGTGGCGGGAGATTACAATGAGCAGTTCTTC. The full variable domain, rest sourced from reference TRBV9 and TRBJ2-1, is DSGVTQTPKHLITATGQRVTLRCSPRSGDLSVYWYQQSLDQGLQFLIQYYNGEERAKGNILERFSAQQFPDLHSELNLSSLELGDSALYFCASSVVAGDYNEQFFGPGTRLTVL.

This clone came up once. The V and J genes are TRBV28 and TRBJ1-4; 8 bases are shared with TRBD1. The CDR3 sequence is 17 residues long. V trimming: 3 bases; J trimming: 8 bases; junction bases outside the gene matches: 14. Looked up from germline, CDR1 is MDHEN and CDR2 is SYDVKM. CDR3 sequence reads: CASSFSFSDRVREKLFF. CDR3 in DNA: TGTGCCAGCAGTTTTAGTTTTTCGGACAGGGTAAGAGAAAAACTGTTTTTT.

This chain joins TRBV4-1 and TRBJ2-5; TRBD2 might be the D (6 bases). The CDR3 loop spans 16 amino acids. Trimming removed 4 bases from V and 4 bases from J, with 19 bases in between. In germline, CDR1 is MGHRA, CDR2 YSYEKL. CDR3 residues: CASSPPPGSGVETQYF. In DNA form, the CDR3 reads TGCGCCAGCAGCCCTCCCCCCGGGAGTGGAGTAGAGACCCAGTACTTC.

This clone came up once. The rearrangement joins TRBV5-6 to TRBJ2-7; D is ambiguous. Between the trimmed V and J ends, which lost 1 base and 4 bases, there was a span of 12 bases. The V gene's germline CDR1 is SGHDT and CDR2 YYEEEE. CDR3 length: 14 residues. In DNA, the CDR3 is TGTGCCAGCAGCTTGTCGTATAACGCGTACGAGCAGTACTTC. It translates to CASSLSYNAYEQYF.

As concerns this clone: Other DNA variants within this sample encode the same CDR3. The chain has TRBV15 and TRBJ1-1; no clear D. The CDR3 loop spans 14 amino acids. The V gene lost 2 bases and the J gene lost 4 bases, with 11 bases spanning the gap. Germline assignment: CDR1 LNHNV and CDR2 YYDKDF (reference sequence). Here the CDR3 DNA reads TGTGCCACCAGCAGATCGCGCGCGGGCACTGAAGCTTTCTTT. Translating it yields CATSRSRAGTEAFF. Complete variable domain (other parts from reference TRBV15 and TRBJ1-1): DAMVIQNPRYQVTQFGKPVTLSCSQTLNHNVMYWYQQKSSQAPKLLFHYYDKDFNNEADTPDNFQSRRPNTSFCFLDIRSPGLGDTAMYLCATSRSRAGTEAFFGQGTRLTVV.

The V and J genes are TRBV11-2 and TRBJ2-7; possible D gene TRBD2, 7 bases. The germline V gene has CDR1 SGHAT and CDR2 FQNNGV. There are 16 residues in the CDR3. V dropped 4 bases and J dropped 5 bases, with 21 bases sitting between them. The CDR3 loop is CASSYSPGGGYNEQYF. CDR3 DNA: TGTGCCAGCAGCTACAGCCCGGGGGGCGGCTACAACGAGCAGTACTTC.

The CDR3 is CASSLGPWVTATYNEQFF. Here the CDR3 DNA reads TGCGCCAGCAGCTTGGGGCCCTGGGTAACGGCAACCTACAATGAGCAGTTCTTC. The chain has TRBV5-1 and TRBJ2-1; D ambiguous. V lost 0 bases, J lost 2 bases, and 18 bases lay in between. CDR1 and CDR2 (germline): SGHRS, YFSETQ. The CDR3 runs to 18 residues.

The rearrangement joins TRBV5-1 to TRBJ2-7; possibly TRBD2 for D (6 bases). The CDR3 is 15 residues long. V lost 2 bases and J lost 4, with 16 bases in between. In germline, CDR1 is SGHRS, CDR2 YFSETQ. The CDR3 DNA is TGCGCCAGCAGCTTTGGGGCTAGCGTTATGTACGAGCAGTACTTC. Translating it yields CASSFGASVMYEQYF. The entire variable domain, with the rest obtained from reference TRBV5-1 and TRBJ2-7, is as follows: KAGVTQTPRYLIKTRGQQVTLSCSPISGHRSVSWYQQTPGQGLQFLFEYFSETQRNKGNFPGRFSGRQFSNSRSEMNVSTLELGDSALYLCASSFGASVMYEQYFGPGTRLTVT.

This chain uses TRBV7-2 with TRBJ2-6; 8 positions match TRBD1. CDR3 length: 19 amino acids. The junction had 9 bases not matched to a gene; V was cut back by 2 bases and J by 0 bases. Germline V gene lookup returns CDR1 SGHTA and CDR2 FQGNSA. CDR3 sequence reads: CASSLPKTGVSSGANVLTF. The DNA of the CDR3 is TGTGCCAGCAGCTTACCGAAGACAGGGGTAAGCTCTGGGGCCAACGTCCTGACTTTC.

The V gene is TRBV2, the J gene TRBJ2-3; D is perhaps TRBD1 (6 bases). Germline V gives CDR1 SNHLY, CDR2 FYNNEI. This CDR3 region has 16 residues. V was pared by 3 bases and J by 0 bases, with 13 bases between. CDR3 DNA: TGTGCCAGCAGTGACCCCGGGACATATAGCACAGATACGCAGTATTTT. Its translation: CASSDPGTYSTDTQYF.

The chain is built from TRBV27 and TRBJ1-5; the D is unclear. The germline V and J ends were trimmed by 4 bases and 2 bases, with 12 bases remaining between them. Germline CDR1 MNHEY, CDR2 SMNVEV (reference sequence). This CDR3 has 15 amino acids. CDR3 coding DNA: TGTGCCAGCAGTTCCACCCCTGGCGGCAATCAGCCCCAGCATTTT. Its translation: CASSSTPGGNQPQHF.

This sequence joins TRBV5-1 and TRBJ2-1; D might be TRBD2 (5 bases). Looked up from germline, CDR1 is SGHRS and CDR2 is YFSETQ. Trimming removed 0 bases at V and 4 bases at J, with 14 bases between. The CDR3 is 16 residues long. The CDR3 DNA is TGCGCCAGCAGCTTGGCCCTTGCGGGTCCATACAATGAGCAGTTCTTC. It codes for CASSLALAGPYNEQFF.

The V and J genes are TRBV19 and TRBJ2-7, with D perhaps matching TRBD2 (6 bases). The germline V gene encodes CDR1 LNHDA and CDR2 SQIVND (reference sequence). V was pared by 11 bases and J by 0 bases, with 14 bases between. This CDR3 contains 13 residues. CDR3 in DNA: TGTGCCGGCCGAGGGACTGTCTCCTACGAGCAGTACTTC. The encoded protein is CAGRGTVSYEQYF.

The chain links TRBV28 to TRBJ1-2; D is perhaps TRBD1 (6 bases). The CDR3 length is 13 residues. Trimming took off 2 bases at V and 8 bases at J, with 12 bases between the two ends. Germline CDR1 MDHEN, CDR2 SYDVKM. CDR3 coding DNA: TGTGCCAGCAGTTTAGCGGGGGCACGAGGCTACACCTTC. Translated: CASSLAGARGYTF.

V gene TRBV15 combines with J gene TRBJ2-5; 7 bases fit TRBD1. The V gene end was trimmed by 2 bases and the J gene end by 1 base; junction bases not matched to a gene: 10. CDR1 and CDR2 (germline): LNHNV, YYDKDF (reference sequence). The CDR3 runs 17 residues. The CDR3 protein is CATSRSPRDSSQETQYF. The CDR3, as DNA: TGTGCCACCAGCAGATCGCCACGGGACAGTTCCCAAGAGACCCAGTACTTC.

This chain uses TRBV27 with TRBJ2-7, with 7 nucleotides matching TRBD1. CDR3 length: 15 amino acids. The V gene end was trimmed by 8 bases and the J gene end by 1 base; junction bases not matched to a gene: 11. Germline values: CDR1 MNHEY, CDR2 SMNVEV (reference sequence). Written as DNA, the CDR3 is TGTGCCAGCCGAAGCCAGACAGGGTGGTCCTACGAGCAGTACTTC. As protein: CASRSQTGWSYEQYF.

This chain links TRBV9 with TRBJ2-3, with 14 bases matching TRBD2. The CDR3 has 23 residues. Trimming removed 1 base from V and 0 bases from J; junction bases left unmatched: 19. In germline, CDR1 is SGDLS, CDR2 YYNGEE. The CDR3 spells CASSVSRGGPGLAGADSTDTQYF. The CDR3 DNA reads TGTGCCAGCAGCGTATCCAGGGGGGGACCGGGACTAGCGGGAGCGGATAGCACAGATACGCAGTATTTT.

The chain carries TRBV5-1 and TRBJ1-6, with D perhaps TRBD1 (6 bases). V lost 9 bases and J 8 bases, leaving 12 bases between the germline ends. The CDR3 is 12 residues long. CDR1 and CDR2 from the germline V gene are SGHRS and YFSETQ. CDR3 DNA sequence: TGCGCCAAGGCGAAGGGGGATTCACCCCTCCACTTT. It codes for CAKAKGDSPLHF.

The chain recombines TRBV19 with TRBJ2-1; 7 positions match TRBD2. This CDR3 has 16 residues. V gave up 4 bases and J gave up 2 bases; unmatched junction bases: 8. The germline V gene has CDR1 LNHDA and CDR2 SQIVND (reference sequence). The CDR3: CASSTLGGRAYNEQFF. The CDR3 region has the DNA TGTGCCAGTAGTACCTTGGGGGGGAGGGCCTACAATGAGCAGTTCTTC.

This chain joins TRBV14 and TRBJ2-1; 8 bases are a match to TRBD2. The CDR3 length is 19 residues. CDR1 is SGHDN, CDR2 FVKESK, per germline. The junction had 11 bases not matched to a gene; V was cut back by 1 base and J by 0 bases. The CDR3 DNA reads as TGTGCCAGCAGCCAAGGAGCGGGAGTTCCCCTGAGCTCCTACAATGAGCAGTTCTTC. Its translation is CASSQGAGVPLSSYNEQFF.

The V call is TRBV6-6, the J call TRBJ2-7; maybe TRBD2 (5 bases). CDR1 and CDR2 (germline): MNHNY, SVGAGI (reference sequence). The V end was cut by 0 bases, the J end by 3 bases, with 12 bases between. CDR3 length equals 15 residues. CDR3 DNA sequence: TGTGCCAGCAGTTACTCACTAATGGGAGACTACGAGCAGTACTTC. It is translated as CASSYSLMGDYEQYF.

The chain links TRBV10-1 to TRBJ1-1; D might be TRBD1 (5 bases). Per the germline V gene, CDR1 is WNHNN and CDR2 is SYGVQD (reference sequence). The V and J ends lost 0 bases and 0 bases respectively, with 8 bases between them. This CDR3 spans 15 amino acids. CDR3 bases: TGCGCCAGCAGTGAGTCGCGACAGATGAACACTGAAGCTTTCTTT. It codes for CASSESRQMNTEAFF.